Presented here are 9 T cell receptor beta chains from one specimen sequenced in a study of post-analysis software for immune sequencing data. Study-level results: There were four or five TRBV segments more frequent in patients than controls, and TRBV5-6, TRBV5-1 and TRBV20-1 were among them.

Antigen specificity for these receptors is unknown. Tagging with unique molecular identifiers was a feature of the TCR beta cDNA libraries. TCRdb itself ran the PCR reads through MiXCR, one entry per CDR3 protein. The sample has some 690,000 distinct CDR3 sequences, 55% to 70% seen once. The specimen was blood. These receptors were taken from a girl aged 2-15 years with multiple sclerosis.

The gene calls are TRBV5-6 and TRBJ2-1; no definite D call. The CDR3 spans 13 residues. Looked up from germline, CDR1 is SGHDT and CDR2 is YYEEEE. V was shortened by 2 bases and J by 5 bases, with 8 bases between the two germline ends. DNA of the CDR3: TGTGCCAGCAGCTTCTTAGACGACAATGAGCAGTTCTTC. Its translation: CASSFLDDNEQFF.

This clonotype was observed a handful of times. The J gene is TRBJ1-4, the V gene TRBV6-5; 8 positions agree with TRBD1. The CDR3 has 14 residues. Germline V gene sequence: CDR1 MNHEY, CDR2 SVGAGI. After removal of 3 bases from V and 8 bases from J, the junction contained 5 bases not matched to a gene. As DNA, the CDR3 is TGTGCCAGCAGTTATGCAGGGGGCAACGAAAAACTGTTTTTT. Amino acids: CASSYAGGNEKLFF.

V is TRBV5-1 and J is TRBJ1-1, with D uncertain. Germline CDR1 and CDR2: SGHRS and YFSETQ. V lost 1 base, J lost 7 bases, and 11 bases lay in between. The CDR3 contains 13 residues. The CDR3 reads CASSLNGAFEAFF. CDR3 sequence (DNA): TGCGCCAGCAGCTTGAACGGAGCTTTTGAAGCTTTCTTT.

The chain uses TRBV7-8 and TRBJ1-1, with D uncertain. The CDR3 contains 14 residues. Germline lookup yields CDR1 SGHVS and CDR2 FQNEAQ. The V and J ends lost 2 bases and 3 bases respectively, with 10 bases between them. The CDR3 loop is CASSLYGKDTEAFF. The CDR3 nucleotides are TGTGCCAGCAGCTTATACGGGAAGGACACTGAAGCTTTCTTT.

In this sample, this clonotype turned up a few times. The chain links TRBV11-2 to TRBJ1-5, with a weak D call TRBD1 (6 bases). Germline V gives CDR1 SGHAT, CDR2 FQNNGV. The CDR3 is 14 residues long. V was pared by 6 bases and J by 2 bases, with 11 bases between. The CDR3, as DNA: TGTGCCAGCAGTTTACAGGGTGGCAATCAGCCCCAGCATTTT. This sequence encodes CASSLQGGNQPQHF.

The chain joins TRBV4-3 to TRBJ1-2; the D is unclear. V dropped 0 bases and J dropped 4 bases, with 15 bases sitting between them. This CDR3 spans 16 amino acids. Germline CDR1 is LGHNA and CDR2 is YSLEER. The CDR3 nucleotides read TGCGCCAGCAGCCAAGATAGGAGGGCTCCTGGCTATGGCTACACCTTC. Translation: CASSQDRRAPGYGYTF.

About this clonotype itself: It may be a read error: a sequence one base away is much more abundant. This rearrangement joins TRBV6-6 to TRBJ1-2; TRBD1 agrees at 8 bases. The V gene's germline CDR1 is MNHNY and CDR2 SVGAGI (reference sequence). The CDR3 length is 13 residues. V shed 6 bases and J 4 bases; nucleotides not matched to a gene: 4. CDR3 sequence: CASRPDRVYGYTF. The DNA for the CDR3 is TGTGCCAGCAGACCGGACAGGGTCTATGGCTACACCTTC.

The rearrangement joins TRBV25-1 to TRBJ2-7, with TRBD1 as a possible D gene (6 bases). Germline CDR1 reads MGHDK; CDR2 reads SYGVNS. CDR3 length equals 13 residues. Trimming took off 4 bases at V and 6 bases at J, with 13 bases between the two ends. CDR3 sequence reads: CASSVQGHCEQYF. The CDR3, as DNA: TGTGCCAGCAGTGTCCAGGGGCATTGCGAGCAGTACTTC.

This chain connects TRBV5-1 to TRBJ2-4; D not resolved. The J call may be faulty, since TRBJ2-5 better matches the DNA end. This CDR3 is built from 13 residues. The V gene's germline CDR1 is SGHRS and CDR2 YFSETQ. CDR3 sequence: CASSLAERETQYF. The CDR3 DNA is TGCGCCAGCAGCTTGGCCGAGAGGGAGACCCAGTACTTC.